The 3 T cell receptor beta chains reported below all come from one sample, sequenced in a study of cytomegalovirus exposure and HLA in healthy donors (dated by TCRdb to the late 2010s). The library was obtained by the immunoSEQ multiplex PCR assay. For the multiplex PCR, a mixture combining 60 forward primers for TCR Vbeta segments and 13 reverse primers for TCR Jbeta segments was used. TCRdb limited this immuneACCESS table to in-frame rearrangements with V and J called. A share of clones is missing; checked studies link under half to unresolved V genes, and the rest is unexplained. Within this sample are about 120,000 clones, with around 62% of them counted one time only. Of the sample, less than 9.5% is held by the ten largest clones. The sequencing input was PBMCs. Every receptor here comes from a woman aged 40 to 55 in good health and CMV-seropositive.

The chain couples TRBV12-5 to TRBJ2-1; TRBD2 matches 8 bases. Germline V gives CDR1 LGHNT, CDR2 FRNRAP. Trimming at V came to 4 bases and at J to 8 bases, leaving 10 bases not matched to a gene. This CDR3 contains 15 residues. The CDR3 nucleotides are TGTGCTAGTGGTTCCGGACTAGCTAACAACGATGAGCAGTTCTTC. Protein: CASGSGLANNDEQFF. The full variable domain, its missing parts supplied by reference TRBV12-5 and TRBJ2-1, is DARVTQTPRHKVTEMGQEVTMRCQPILGHNTVFWYRQTMMQGLELLAYFRNRAPLDDSGMPKDRFSAEMPDATLATLKIQPSEPRDSAVYFCASGSGLANNDEQFFGPGTRLTVL.

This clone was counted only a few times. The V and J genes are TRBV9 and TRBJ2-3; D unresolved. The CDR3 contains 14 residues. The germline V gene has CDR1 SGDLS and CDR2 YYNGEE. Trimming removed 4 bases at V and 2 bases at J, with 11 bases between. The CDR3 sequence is CASSPDWLTDTQYF. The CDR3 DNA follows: TGTGCCAGCAGCCCCGACTGGCTCACAGATACGCAGTATTTT. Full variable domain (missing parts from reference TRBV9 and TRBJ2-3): DSGVTQTPKHLITATGQRVTLRCSPRSGDLSVYWYQQSLDQGLQFLIQYYNGEERAKGNILERFSAQQFPDLHSELNLSSLELGDSALYFCASSPDWLTDTQYFGPGTRLTVL.

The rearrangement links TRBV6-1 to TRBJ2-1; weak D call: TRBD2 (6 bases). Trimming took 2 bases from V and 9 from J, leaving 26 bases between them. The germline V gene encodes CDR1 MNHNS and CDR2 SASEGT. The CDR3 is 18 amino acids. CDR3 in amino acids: CASSELEGGQGIVGEQFF. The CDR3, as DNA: TGTGCCAGCAGTGAATTAGAAGGAGGGCAGGGTATTGTTGGTGAGCAGTTCTTC.